What follows are 11 T cell receptor beta chains derived from one specimen sequenced in a study of blood T cell repertoires in COVID-19. Assay: immunoSEQ multiplex PCR; the TCRdb copy retains only in-frame clones and omits some. The sample holds roughly 100,000 clones; 90% to 95% are singletons and the top ten take roughly 2%. The sequencing sample was made of peripheral blood. The receptors were gathered from a human donor with active COVID-19. The donor label of this sample is uncertain.

The chain links TRBV5-1 to TRBJ2-7; 8 bases fit TRBD1. The CDR3 spans 15 residues. CDR1 and CDR2 (germline): SGHRS, YFSETQ. V trimming: 4 bases; J trimming: 3 bases; junction bases outside the gene matches: 9. The CDR3 reads CASSNGQGPLYEQYF. The CDR3 region has the DNA TGCGCCAGCAGCAACGGACAGGGACCTCTCTACGAGCAGTACTTC.

This clone was found once. The chain joins TRBV25-1 to TRBJ1-5, with 11 bases matching TRBD1. V was pared by 2 bases and J by 6 bases, with 3 bases of the junction left unmatched. The CDR3 sequence is 15 residues long. CDR1 and CDR2 from the germline V gene are MGHDK and SYGVNS. The DNA of the CDR3 is TGTGCCAGCAGTGAAGGACAGGGGGCGGGTCAGCCCCAGCATTTT. Its translation: CASSEGQGAGQPQHF. The complete variable domain, with remaining parts taken from reference TRBV25-1 and TRBJ1-5, reads EADIYQTPRYLVIGTGKKITLECSQTMGHDKMYWYQQDPGMELHLIHYSYGVNSTEKGDLSSESTVSRIRTEHFPLTLESARPSHTSQYLCASSEGQGAGQPQHFGDGTRLSIL.

The CDR3 DNA reads TGTGCCAGCAGCTTTGGGACAGGGGAGGACGAAAAACTGTTTTTT. Translating gives CASSFGTGEDEKLFF. This chain joins TRBV13 and TRBJ1-4; TRBD1 matches at 10 bases. The CDR3 extends over 15 amino acids. V lost 3 bases, J lost 8 bases, and 6 bases stayed unmatched. Germline V gives CDR1 PRHDT, CDR2 FYEKMQ (reference sequence).

The V call is TRBV6-6, the J call TRBJ2-7, with D perhaps TRBD1 (5 bases). V lost 7 bases to trimming and J lost 3 bases, with 10 bases between them. Per the germline V gene, CDR1 is MNHNY and CDR2 is SVGAGI (reference sequence). The CDR3 length is 12 residues. This chain's CDR3 is CASTKGDYEQYF. For the CDR3, the DNA is TGTGCCAGCACCAAAGGGGACTACGAGCAGTACTTC.

This clone appeared a single time. The CDR3 sequence: CASSYPGSVEQYF. CDR3 nucleotide sequence: TGCGCCAGCAGCTACCCAGGGTCGGTCGAGCAGTACTTC. The rearrangement links TRBV5-1 to TRBJ2-7, with TRBD1 as a possible D gene (5 bases). Trimming took 3 bases from V and 6 from J, leaving 13 bases between them. The CDR3 contains 13 residues. Germline V gene lookup returns CDR1 SGHRS and CDR2 YFSETQ.

This chain uses TRBV7-2 with TRBJ2-1, with D possibly TRBD1 on 6 matching bases. Germline CDR1 reads SGHTA; CDR2 reads FQGNSA. Trimming removed 0 bases at V and 6 bases at J, with 9 bases between. There are 14 residues in the CDR3. CDR3 amino acids: CASSLAGAFNEQFF. CDR3 in DNA: TGTGCCAGCAGCTTAGCGGGGGCCTTCAATGAGCAGTTCTTC.

The chain carries TRBV4-2 and TRBJ2-1; a weak D match, TRBD2 (5 bases). V lost 2 bases, J lost 5 bases, and 19 bases lay in between. This CDR3 spans 17 amino acids. The V gene's germline CDR1 is LGHNA and CDR2 YNFKEQ. CDR3 sequence: CASSQRDRASPDNEQFF. The CDR3, as DNA: TGTGCCAGCAGCCAAAGGGATAGGGCTAGCCCCGACAATGAGCAGTTCTTC.

The table lists this clone with a few counts. The gene calls are TRBV5-1 and TRBJ1-5, with D perhaps TRBD1 (6 bases). There are 15 residues in the CDR3. V lost 1 base and J lost 7, with 15 bases in between. The germline V gene has CDR1 SGHRS and CDR2 YFSETQ. For the CDR3, the DNA is TGCGCCAGCAGCTTGTTTGCAGGGGATAGCCAGCCCCAGCATTTT. Its translation is CASSLFAGDSQPQHF.

The chain employs TRBV3-1 (or the pseudogene TRBV3-2) and TRBJ2-7; the D gene is possibly TRBD1 (5 bases). Per germline, CDR1 LGHDT and CDR2 YNNKEL (reference sequence). V was shortened by 0 bases and J by 0 bases, with 9 bases between the two germline ends. The CDR3 is 15 residues long. The CDR3: CASSQDRVSSYEQYF. The CDR3 nucleotides are TGTGCCAGCAGCCAAGACAGGGTGAGCTCCTACGAGCAGTACTTC.

V and J are TRBV7-9 and TRBJ1-3; D gene uncertain. Trimming removed 1 base from V and 0 bases from J, with 4 bases in between. Germline V gene sequence: CDR1 SEHNR, CDR2 FQNEAQ (reference sequence). This CDR3 has 14 amino acids. The CDR3 sequence: CASSLGLSGNTIYF. DNA of the CDR3: TGTGCCAGCAGCTTAGGGCTCTCTGGAAACACCATATATTTT.

The J gene is TRBJ2-3, the V gene TRBV20-1; the D is unclear. The CDR3 consists of 10 residues. Trimming removed 7 bases at V and 4 bases at J, with 6 bases between. The germline CDR1 and CDR2 sequences are DFQATT and SNEGSKA (reference sequence). CDR3 protein: CSGGADTQYF. The CDR3 bases are TGCAGTGGCGGCGCAGATACGCAGTATTTT.